The source of this TCR beta chain is a study of glioma-infiltrating T cells after dendritic cell vaccination listed by TCRdb under 2016. As for the study more broadly: The cohort comprised about 15 glioblastoma patients from Phase I and II dendritic cell vaccination trials, 9 newly diagnosed and 6 with recurrent disease. Each patient was given three intradermal dendritic cell vaccine injections, spaced two weeks apart, in the arm below the axilla. In glioblastoma patients vaccinated with dendritic cells, deep sequencing of TCR beta CDR3 regions served to measure tumor-infiltrating lymphocyte content and to compare repertoires between tumor and blood. Between the early 2000s and the early 2010s, the patients were given dendritic cell vaccination pulsed with autologous tumor lysate. To make the vaccine, monocyte-derived dendritic cells were cultured for roughly seven days with IL-4 and GM-CSF and then pulsed overnight with autologous tumor lysate. Survival after dendritic cell vaccination was correlated with TCR sequencing metrics, including TIL content and tumor-blood repertoire overlap. Overall study results and their limits: Longer time to progression and overall survival after dendritic cell vaccination were predicted by higher estimated pretreatment TIL content. The response model built on TCR overlap across three groups was characterized as speculative, with prospective validation still needed. No direct relationship between TCR clonality and survival was found, suggesting a diverse polyclonal response may matter. The cohort was small and heterogeneous, few patients had complete blood and tumor sets, and even fewer had initial-recurrent tumor pairs.

Using the immunoSEQ assay, TCRB CDR3 regions were amplified from approximately 2.1 micrograms of genomic DNA, or from all available DNA when less than that was on hand. For multiplex PCR, 60 forward primers for TCR V beta segments and 13 reverse primers for J beta segments were used. To estimate the number of reads per starting template, synthetic control templates were added to each sample at limiting dilution. Sequencing produced 87 bp reads on the Illumina HiSeq System. Processing in the source paper ran as follows. PCR and sequencing errors were removed by a nearest neighbor algorithm that merged closely related sequences. TCR overlap was defined as the percentage of unique tumor TCR beta sequences that were also found in the peripheral blood of the same patient. TCRdb stores this immuneACCESS table with in-frame sequences only. Part of the clones is absent; in the studies checked, under half of the shortfall reflects unresolved V genes, and no reason is known for the rest. V, J and clone size derive from that table, while D and trimming were established from the DNA sequence. The sample data list 100,000 to 120,000 clones, and 90% of these were observed just once. Roughly 2.5% of the sample goes to the ten largest clones.

As to this clone: This clone's antigen is unknown. Base-call qualities are not available, and no considerably larger clone is one nucleotide away.

CDR1 and CDR2 are drawn from the germline V gene (reference sequence): LNHDA, SQIVND. V sheds 1 base and J sheds 2 bases, leaving 5 bases between their ends. The CDR3, cysteine through phenylalanine, is 13 amino acids long. Here the CDR3 DNA is all that survives: 39 bases in frame from base 1. The time point label on this specimen signifies: after dendritic cell vaccination, including at tumor progression/relapse. Patients were selected on the basis of adequate residual fresh-frozen tumor tissue and more than two years of available survival data. None of the glioblastoma patients carried an isocitrate dehydrogenase mutation, although molecular status otherwise varied. PBMC were collected before vaccination, two weeks after the third vaccination, and at tumor progression if progression occurred. The Qiagen DNeasy Blood extraction Kit was used for extraction of genomic DNA.

The sample was blood, taken after dendritic cell vaccination. The chain joins TRBV19 to TRBJ2-5; the D gene cannot be resolved reliably. The TCR originated in a human donor with glioblastoma. CDR3 protein: CASSIAQQETQYF. The nucleotide sequence is TGTGCCAGTAGTATAGCACAGCAAGAGACCCAGTACTTC. With all but the CDR3 taken from the reference TRBV19 and TRBJ2-5 genes, the full variable domain is: DGGITQSPKYLFRKEGQNVTLSCEQNLNHDAMYWYRQDPGQGLRLIYYSQIVNDFQKGDIAEGYSVSREKKESFPLTVTSAQKNPTAFYLCASSIAQQETQYFGPGTRLLVL.